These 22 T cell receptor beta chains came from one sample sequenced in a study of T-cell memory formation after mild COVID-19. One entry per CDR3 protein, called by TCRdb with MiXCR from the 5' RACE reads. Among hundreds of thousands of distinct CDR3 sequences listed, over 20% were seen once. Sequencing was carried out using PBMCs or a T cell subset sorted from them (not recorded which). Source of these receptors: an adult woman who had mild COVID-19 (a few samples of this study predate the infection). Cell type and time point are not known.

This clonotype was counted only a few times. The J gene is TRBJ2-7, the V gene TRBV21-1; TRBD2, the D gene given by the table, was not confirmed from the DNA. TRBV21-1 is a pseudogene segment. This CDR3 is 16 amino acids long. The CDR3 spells CASSKFRREGTYEQYF. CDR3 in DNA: TGTGCCAGCAGCAAATTCCGGCGGGAGGGGACCTACGAGCAGTACTTC.

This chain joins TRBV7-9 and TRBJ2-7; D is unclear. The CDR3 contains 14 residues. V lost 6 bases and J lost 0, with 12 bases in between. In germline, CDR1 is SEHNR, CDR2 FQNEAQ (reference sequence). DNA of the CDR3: TGTGCCAGCAGAGCGTCCCAGCACTCCTACGAGCAGTACTTC. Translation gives CASRASQHSYEQYF.

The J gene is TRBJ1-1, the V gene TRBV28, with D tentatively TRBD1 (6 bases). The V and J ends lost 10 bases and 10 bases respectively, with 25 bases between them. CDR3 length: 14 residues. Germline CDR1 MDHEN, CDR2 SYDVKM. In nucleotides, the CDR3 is TGTGCCACCTTCAAAAGGGGGGGGCAGTTCGCAGCTTTCTTT. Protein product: CATFKRGGQFAAFF.

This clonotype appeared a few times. CDR3 sequence (DNA): TGTGCCAGCAGTTGGCCAACCTCAAGTCTAAGTAACTATGGCTACACCTTC. This codes for CASSWPTSSLSNYGYTF. The chain couples TRBV28 to TRBJ1-2; unclear D gene. Germline loops: CDR1 MDHEN, CDR2 SYDVKM. Trimming left V 4 bases short and J 1 base short, with 19 bases between. This CDR3 region has 17 residues.

DNA for the CDR3: TGCGCCAGCAGCCAGCTACCGGGACTAACCCCCATGGGCTCCTACAATGAGCAGTTCTTC. It translates to CASSQLPGLTPMGSYNEQFF. The genes are TRBV4-1 and TRBJ2-1; TRBD2 aligns across 7 bases. The V gene end was trimmed by 3 bases and the J gene end by 0 bases; junction bases not matched to a gene: 17. The CDR3 consists of 20 residues. In germline, CDR1 is MGHRA, CDR2 YSYEKL.

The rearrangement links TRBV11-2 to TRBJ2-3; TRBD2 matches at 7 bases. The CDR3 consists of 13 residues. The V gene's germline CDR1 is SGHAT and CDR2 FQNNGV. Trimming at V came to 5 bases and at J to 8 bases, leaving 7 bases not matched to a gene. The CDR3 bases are TGTGCCAGCAGCCCCCAAGAGCGGGGTACGCAGTATTTT. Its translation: CASSPQERGTQYF.

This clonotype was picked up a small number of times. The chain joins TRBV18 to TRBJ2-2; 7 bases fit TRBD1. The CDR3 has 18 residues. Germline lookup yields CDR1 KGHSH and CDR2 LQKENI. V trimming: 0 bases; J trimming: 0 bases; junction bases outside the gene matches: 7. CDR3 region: CASSPPSQGDPNTGELFF. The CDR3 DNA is TGTGCCAGCTCACCACCGAGTCAGGGGGACCCGAACACCGGGGAGCTGTTTTTT.

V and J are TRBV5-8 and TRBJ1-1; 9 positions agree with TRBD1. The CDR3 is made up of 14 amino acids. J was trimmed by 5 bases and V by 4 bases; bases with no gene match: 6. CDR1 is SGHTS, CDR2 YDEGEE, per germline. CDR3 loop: CASSGTGRLTEAFF. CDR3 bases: TGTGCCAGCAGCGGGACAGGGAGGCTTACTGAAGCTTTCTTT.

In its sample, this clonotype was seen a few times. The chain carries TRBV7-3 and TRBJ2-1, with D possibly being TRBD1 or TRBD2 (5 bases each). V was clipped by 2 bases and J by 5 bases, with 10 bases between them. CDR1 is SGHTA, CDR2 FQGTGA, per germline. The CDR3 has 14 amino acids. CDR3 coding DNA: TGTGCCAGCAGCTTACTGGGACCTAACAATGAGCAGTTCTTC. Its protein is CASSLLGPNNEQFF.

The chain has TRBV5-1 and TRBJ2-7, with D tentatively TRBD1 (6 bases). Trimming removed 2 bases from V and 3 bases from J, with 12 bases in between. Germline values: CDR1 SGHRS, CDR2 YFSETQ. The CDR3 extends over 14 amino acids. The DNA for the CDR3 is TGCGCCAGCAGCTTTAACAGGGCGAGCTACGAGCAGTACTTC. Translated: CASSFNRASYEQYF.

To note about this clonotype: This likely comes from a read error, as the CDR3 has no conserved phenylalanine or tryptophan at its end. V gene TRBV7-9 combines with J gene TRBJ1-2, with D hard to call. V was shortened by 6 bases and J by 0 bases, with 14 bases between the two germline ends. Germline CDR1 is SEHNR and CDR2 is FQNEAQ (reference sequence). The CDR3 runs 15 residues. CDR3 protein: CASSPGILTNYGYTL. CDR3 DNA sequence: TGTGCCAGCAGTCCCGGGATCTTAACTAACTATGGCTACACCTTA.

CDR3 amino acids: CSARDGLRGRGRTNEKLFF. In DNA, the CDR3 is TGCAGTGCTAGAGATGGTCTCCGCGGCAGGGGAAGGACTAATGAAAAACTGTTTTTT. V usage is TRBV20-1 and J usage is TRBJ1-4, with D possibly matching TRBD1 (6 bases). CDR1 DFQATT and CDR2 SNEGSKA come from the germline V gene (reference sequence). This CDR3 has 19 amino acids. The V gene lost 0 bases and the J gene lost 2 bases, with 22 bases spanning the gap.

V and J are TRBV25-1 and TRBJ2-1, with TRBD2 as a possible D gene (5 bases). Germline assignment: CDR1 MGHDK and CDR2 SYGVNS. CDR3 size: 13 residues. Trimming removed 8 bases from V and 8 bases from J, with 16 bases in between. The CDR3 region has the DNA TGTGCCAGCGGATACGGACTCCTCGATGAGCAGTTCTTC. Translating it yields CASGYGLLDEQFF.

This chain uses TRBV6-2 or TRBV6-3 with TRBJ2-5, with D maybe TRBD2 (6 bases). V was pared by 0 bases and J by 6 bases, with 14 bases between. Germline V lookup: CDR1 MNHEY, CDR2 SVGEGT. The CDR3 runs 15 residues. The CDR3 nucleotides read TGTGCCAGCAGTTACTCTTTAACGGGGAGGAAGACCCAGTACTTC. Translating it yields CASSYSLTGRKTQYF.

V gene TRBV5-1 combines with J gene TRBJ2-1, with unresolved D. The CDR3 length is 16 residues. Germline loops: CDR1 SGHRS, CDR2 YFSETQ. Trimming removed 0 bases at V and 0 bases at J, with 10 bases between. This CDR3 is CASSLEAALSYNEQFF. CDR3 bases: TGCGCCAGCAGCTTGGAAGCAGCGCTCTCCTACAATGAGCAGTTCTTC.

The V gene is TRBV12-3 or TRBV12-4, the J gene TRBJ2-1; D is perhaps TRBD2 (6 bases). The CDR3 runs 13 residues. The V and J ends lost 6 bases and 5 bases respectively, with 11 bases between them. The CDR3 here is CASSLEGHNEQFF. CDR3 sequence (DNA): TGTGCCAGCAGCTTGGAGGGGCACAATGAGCAGTTCTTC.

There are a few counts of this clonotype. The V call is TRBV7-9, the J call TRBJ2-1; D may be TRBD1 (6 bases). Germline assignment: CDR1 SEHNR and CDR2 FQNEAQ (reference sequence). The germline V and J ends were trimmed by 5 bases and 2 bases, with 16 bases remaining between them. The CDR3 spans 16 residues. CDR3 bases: TGTGCCAGCAGCCACCCCGAGGGGGTTACCTACAATGAGCAGTTCTTC. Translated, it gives CASSHPEGVTYNEQFF.

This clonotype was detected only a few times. The CDR3 sequence: CASSFFSDVDGYTF. Here the CDR3 DNA reads TGTGCCAGCAGCTTCTTCTCGGACGTGGATGGCTACACCTTC. V usage is TRBV7-9 and J usage is TRBJ1-2, with no clear D. CDR3 length: 14 amino acids. Germline CDR1 is SEHNR and CDR2 is FQNEAQ (reference sequence). V was cut by 3 bases and J by 6 bases, with 14 bases left in between.

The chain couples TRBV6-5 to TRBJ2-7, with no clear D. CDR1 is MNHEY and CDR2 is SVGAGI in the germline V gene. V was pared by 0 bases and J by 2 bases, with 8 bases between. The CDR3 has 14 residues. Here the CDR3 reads CASSYSPEPYEQYF. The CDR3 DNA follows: TGTGCCAGCAGTTACTCGCCTGAACCCTACGAGCAGTACTTC.

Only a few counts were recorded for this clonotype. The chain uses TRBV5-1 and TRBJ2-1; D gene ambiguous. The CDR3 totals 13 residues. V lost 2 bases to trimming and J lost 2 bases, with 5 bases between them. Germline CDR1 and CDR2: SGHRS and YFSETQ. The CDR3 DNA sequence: TGCGCCAGCAGCTTCGACACCTACAATGAGCAGTTCTTC. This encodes CASSFDTYNEQFF.

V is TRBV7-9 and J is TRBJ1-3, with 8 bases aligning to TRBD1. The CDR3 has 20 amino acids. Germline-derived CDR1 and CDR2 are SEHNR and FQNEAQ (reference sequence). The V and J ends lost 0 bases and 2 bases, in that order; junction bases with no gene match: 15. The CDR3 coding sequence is TGTGCCAGCAGCTTAGCTCCGTGGGTGGACAGGGAAGGACCTGGAAACACCATATATTTT. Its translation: CASSLAPWVDREGPGNTIYF.

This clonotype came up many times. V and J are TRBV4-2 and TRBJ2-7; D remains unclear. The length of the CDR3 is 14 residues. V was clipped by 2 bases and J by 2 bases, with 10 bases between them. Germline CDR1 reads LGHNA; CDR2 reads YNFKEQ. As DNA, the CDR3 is TGTGCCAGCAGCCAAAGGGCGCCTCCCTACGAGCAGTACTTC. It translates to CASSQRAPPYEQYF.